These T cell receptor beta chains were read from a single sample in a study of T cell responses to AZD1222 COVID-19 vaccine. Here immunoSEQ multiplex PCR was the method, and the copy in TCRdb shows in-frame clones only, minus some. The top ten clones hold around 1.8% of a sample with some 190,000 clones, roughly 94% of them seen once. The input for sequencing was peripheral blood, taken 28 days after the second dose of the MenACWY control vaccine. The receptors were gathered from an adult who received the MenACWY meningococcal vaccine as a control. The CDR3 runs from the conserved cysteine through the conserved F or W. Fields, in order: V gene, J gene, clone size, D gene, CDR3 DNA, CDR3 protein. The D gene is left open where the match is weak. The size entry is marked missing in some rows and otherwise reads once, few, many or a size class.

TRBV7-3	TRBJ1-1	-	-	TGTGCCAGCAGCTTACACGGGCCGAACACTGAAGCTTTCTTT	CASSLHGPNTEAFF
TRBV25-1	TRBJ2-7	-	-	TGTGCCAGCAGTGACAAACAGGGTCTTAGCTCCTACGAGCAGTACTTC	CASSDKQGLSSYEQYF
TRBV28	TRBJ2-7	once	TRBD1	TGTGCCAGCAGTTCAAGACAGGGATGGAGCTACGAGCAGTACTTC	CASSSRQGWSYEQYF
TRBV5-1	TRBJ1-4	-	TRBD1	TGCGCCAGCAGCTCTAGACAGGGTCCTAATGAAAAACTGTTTTTT	CASSSRQGPNEKLFF
TRBV18	TRBJ1-1	-	TRBD1	TGTGCCAGCTCACCTCGGGACAGTCAAGGTCCAAGGACTGAAGCTTTCTTT	CASSPRDSQGPRTEAFF
TRBV3-1/TRBV3-2	TRBJ1-4	-	TRBD1	TGTGCCAGCAGCCAAGGAGGACAGGTTGAAAAACTGTTTTTT	CASSQGGQVEKLFF
TRBV7-8	TRBJ2-7	-	-	TGTGCCAGCAGCTTAGTGGGAGGACCAATCTACGAGCAGTACTTC	CASSLVGGPIYEQYF
TRBV6-4	TRBJ2-5	-	-	TGTGCCAGCAGTGGTCGGTCTTCGGGAGTAGGTCAAGAGACCCAGTACTTC	CASSGRSSGVGQETQYF
TRBV5-8	TRBJ1-2	-	-	TGTGCCAGCAGCCCCGGAAATACAGGGAGCTATGGCTACACCTTC	CASSPGNTGSYGYTF
TRBV7-8	TRBJ1-2	once	-	TGTGCCAGCGGGTCATTCTCGACAGACTACTATGGCTACACCTTC	CASGSFSTDYYGYTF
TRBV15	TRBJ2-5	once	TRBD1	TGTGCCACCAGCTATGACAGGGGTCGAGAGACCCAGTACTTC	CATSYDRGRETQYF
TRBV30	TRBJ1-4	-	-	TGTGCCTGGAGTCGAGGAACAGGGTTGGCTGAAAAACTGTTTTTT	CAWSRGTGLAEKLFF
TRBV19	TRBJ2-1	-	TRBD2	TGTGCCAGTAGTCCCAGTCTAGCGGGAAGGCGCCGCAATGAGCAGTTCTTC	CASSPSLAGRRRNEQFF
TRBV2	TRBJ2-6	-	-	TGTGCCAGCAGCCCCGGGGCCGGGCCCGGGGCCAACGTCCTGACTTTC	CASSPGAGPGANVLTF
TRBV6-5	TRBJ1-2	-	TRBD1	TGTGCCAGCAGCCAGGGGGCAACTAGCTATGGCTACACCTTC	CASSQGATSYGYTF
TRBV29-1	TRBJ2-1	-	-	TGCAGCGTTGTTCCCTGGAGCAATGAGCAGTTCTTC	CSVVPWSNEQFF
TRBV9	TRBJ2-3	-	TRBD1	TGTGCCAGCAGCTATCAGGGGGCTGGTGCAGATACGCAGTATTTT	CASSYQGAGADTQYF
TRBV4-2	TRBJ2-7	-	TRBD2	TGTGCCAGCAGCCAAGATCGAAGGACTAGCTCCGAGCAGTACTTC	CASSQDRRTSSEQYF
TRBV13	TRBJ2-3	-	TRBD1	TGTGCCAGCAGCTTCACGACAGGGGGGGCAGATACGCAGTATTTT	CASSFTTGGADTQYF
TRBV28	TRBJ2-7	-	-	TGTGCCAGCAGTACAAGGGGCTCCTCCTACGAGCAGTACTTC	CASSTRGSSYEQYF
TRBV7-9	TRBJ1-2	-	TRBD1	TGTGCCAGCAGCTCCTCGGACAGGCTCTTTCCGGGCTACACCTTC	CASSSSDRLFPGYTF
TRBV19	TRBJ2-7	-	-	TGTGCCAGTAGTTTGTCATTAGGCGAGCAGTACTTC	CASSLSLGEQYF
TRBV6-6	TRBJ2-3	-	-	TGTGCCACCTCGGGCCCAGGGGCAGATACGCAGTATTTT	CATSGPGADTQYF
TRBV7-2	TRBJ2-5	-	-	TGTGCCAGCTCCGCCGGGGACGGAGAGACCCAGTACTTC	CASSAGDGETQYF
TRBV19	TRBJ2-2	-	TRBD2	TGTGCCAGTAGTATGGGTCTCGCGGGAGGGACCTTCCCCGGGGAGCTGTTTTTT	CASSMGLAGGTFPGELFF
TRBV25-1	TRBJ2-7	-	-	TGTGCCAGCAGTGAAGTAGGGGGAGGCTACGAGCAGTACTTC	CASSEVGGGYEQYF
TRBV2	TRBJ2-7	-	-	TGTGCCAGCAGGACAATGACCGACGAGCAGTACTTC	CASRTMTDEQYF
TRBV4-1	TRBJ2-1	-	-	TGCGCCAGCAGCCAAGAATTTGACAGCTACAATGAGCAGTTCTTC	CASSQEFDSYNEQFF